This note documents a single TCR beta chain sequence. What antigen it recognizes has not been identified. Base quality data are lacking; no much larger clone is found one base away. V and J lose 1 base and 3 bases, and a span of 19 bases separates them. Counted from cysteine to phenylalanine, this CDR3 has 17 amino acids. Of all the DNA, just the CDR3 is kept, 51 bases in frame from base 1. The germline V gene (reference sequence) supplies CDR1 SGHNT and CDR2 YYREEE. Each collaborating institution followed its own protocols to collect whole blood in K2EDTA tubes. For TCRbeta analysis, collaborators shipped samples as frozen whole blood, isolated PBMCs, or DNA extracted from either of those sample types. The data belong to a study of blood T cell repertoires in COVID-19 (dated by TCRdb to about 2020). Describing the broader study: Samples covering the acute and convalescent phases of COVID-19 were provided by collaborators in the United States, Italy and Spain. Where available, HLA class I and class II types were obtained from metadata supplied by the sample provider rather than from assay-based typing. The prospective study material was composed of cDNA or gDNA derived from T cells, B-cell-depleted T cells, or PBMCs. A freely available public database, intended as a resource for researchers studying the immune response to SARS-CoV-2, is where the repertoires were released. Subjects who had been exposed to COVID-19, were actively infected with it, or had recovered from it provided the deeply sampled blood TCRbeta repertoires that made up the dataset. Nearly every sample came with metadata listing a de-identified subject ID, COVID-19 status, age in years and sex. Samples were obtained from the ongoing ImmuneRACE study (first 160 participants) and from 950 to 1,500 subjects provided by 6 global collaborators.

The immunoSEQ Assay, a bias-controlled multiplex PCR, was used to amplify TCRbeta CDR3 regions from genomic DNA. In the paper's pipeline: Within the assay, amplification of reference gene primers was used to estimate how many nucleated cells each sample contained. Sequence reads were collapsed and filtered to measure the absolute abundance of every unique TCRbeta CDR3 rearrangement. For each sample, productive Simpson clonality was calculated as the square root of Simpson's diversity index over productive rearrangements. The immuneACCESS repertoire file appears here via TCRdb, limited to in-frame rearrangements. These files lack a portion of the clones; in checked studies, under half of the deficit traces to unresolved V genes, and the cause of the others is not known. V, J and clone size derive from that table, while D and trimming were established from the DNA sequence. The table for this sample lists under 75,000 clones; roughly 70% of them were counted only once. More than 15% of the sample lies in the top ten.

Here is what the overall study found, with its caveats: The amount of clinical and demographic metadata varied by source and participant and was provided uncurated.

Specimen: peripheral blood. The chain is assembled from TRBV5-4 and TRBJ1-1; no confident D gene assignment can be made. The sequence was collected from a woman in her forties or fifties with active or convalescent COVID-19. The bases are TGTGCCAGCAGCTTGAACAGCGGTCGAGGGAGGGACACTGAAGCTTTCTTT. This yields the protein CASSLNSGRGRDTEAFF.